The rows below give T cell receptor beta chains drawn from one sample of a study of early T cells in non-severe SARS-CoV-2 infection. Each CDR3 protein gets one entry after TCRdb re-called the 5' RACE reads with MiXCR. The sample carries some 50,000 distinct CDR3 sequences, around 9.1% recorded once. Sequenced: whole blood. These receptors all stem from an adult who was a healthcare worker with PCR-confirmed SARS-CoV-2 infection or an uninfected control (not recorded which). Both conserved end residues are part of each CDR3. Fields, in order: V gene, J gene, D gene, clone size, CDR3 DNA, CDR3 protein. D genes are given only for firm matches. Rows may omit the clone size; those that give it use once, few, many or a size class.

v_gene: TRBV20-1; j_gene: TRBJ2-5; d_gene: TRBD2; abundance: few; CDR3nt: TGCAGTGCTACAAATGGGGCGGGAGCGCAAGAGACCCAGTACTTC; CDR3aa: CSATNGAGAQETQYF
v_gene: TRBV14; j_gene: TRBJ2-7; d_gene: .; abundance: few; CDR3nt: TGTGCCAGCAGCCACGGGACCGAGCAGTACTTC; CDR3aa: CASSHGTEQYF
v_gene: TRBV10-3; j_gene: TRBJ2-3; d_gene: TRBD2; abundance: many; CDR3nt: TGTGCCATCAGCACCGAGGGAGCGGGAGGGCCGACAGATACGCAGTATTTT; CDR3aa: CAISTEGAGGPTDTQYF
v_gene: TRBV29-1; j_gene: TRBJ1-5; d_gene: TRBD1; abundance: .; CDR3nt: TGCAGCGTCATGACAGGGGGCAATCAGCCCCAGCATTTT; CDR3aa: CSVMTGGNQPQHF
v_gene: TRBV7-9; j_gene: TRBJ1-2; d_gene: .; abundance: many; CDR3nt: TGTGCCAGCAGCTCACTCCAGCCAAACTATGGCTACACCTTC; CDR3aa: CASSSLQPNYGYTF
v_gene: TRBV19; j_gene: TRBJ1-2; d_gene: .; abundance: many; CDR3nt: TGTGCCAGTAGTATATCCCTTTATACGTTGGAATATGGCTACACCTTC; CDR3aa: CASSISLYTLEYGYTF
v_gene: TRBV12-3/TRBV12-4; j_gene: TRBJ2-4; d_gene: .; abundance: .; CDR3nt: TGTGCCAGCACCGACTCGCCCATTCCGGGGGCGGCCAAAAACATTCAGTACTTC; CDR3aa: CASTDSPIPGAAKNIQYF
v_gene: TRBV19; j_gene: TRBJ1-5; d_gene: TRBD1; abundance: few; CDR3nt: TGTGCCAGTAGTTCGATTGACGGACAGGGGGCAGGCCAGCCCCAGCATTTT; CDR3aa: CASSSIDGQGAGQPQHF
v_gene: TRBV6-6; j_gene: TRBJ1-4; d_gene: .; abundance: .; CDR3nt: TGTGCCAGCAGTTACTCACCAGGGGTCCAGAATGAAAAACTGTTTTTT; CDR3aa: CASSYSPGVQNEKLFF
v_gene: TRBV18; j_gene: TRBJ1-5; d_gene: TRBD1; abundance: many; CDR3nt: TGTGCCAGCTCAGACAGGGTACTTGGCAATCAGCCCCAGCATTTT; CDR3aa: CASSDRVLGNQPQHF
v_gene: TRBV25-1; j_gene: TRBJ1-1; d_gene: TRBD1; abundance: many; CDR3nt: TGTGCCAGCAGTGTGATTCTCTCAGGGGGCAACACTGAAGCTTTCTTT; CDR3aa: CASSVILSGGNTEAFF
v_gene: TRBV5-1; j_gene: TRBJ2-7; d_gene: TRBD2; abundance: many; CDR3nt: TGCGCCAGCAGCTTGGAGGCTAGCGGGGGGATCAGCTCCTACGAGCAGTACTTC; CDR3aa: CASSLEASGGISSYEQYF
v_gene: TRBV10-2; j_gene: TRBJ1-1; d_gene: .; abundance: .; CDR3nt: TGCGCCAGCAGTGAGGGTCTTGAAGCTTTCTTT; CDR3aa: CASSEGLEAFF
v_gene: TRBV11-2; j_gene: TRBJ1-1; d_gene: TRBD1; abundance: many; CDR3nt: TGTGCCAGCAGCTTACATTATGGGGACAGTCAGAACACTGAAGCTTTCTTT; CDR3aa: CASSLHYGDSQNTEAFF
v_gene: TRBV7-2; j_gene: TRBJ2-2; d_gene: TRBD1; abundance: .; CDR3nt: TGTGCCAGCAGCCCAGTATTGGGACAGGGGAACACCGGGGAGCTGTTTTTT; CDR3aa: CASSPVLGQGNTGELFF
v_gene: TRBV7-3; j_gene: TRBJ2-1; d_gene: .; abundance: few; CDR3nt: TGTGCCAGCAGCTTAACGGAAAACAATGAGCAGTTCTTC; CDR3aa: CASSLTENNEQFF
v_gene: TRBV20-1; j_gene: TRBJ2-7; d_gene: .; abundance: medium-sized; CDR3nt: TGCAGTGCTAGGACCCTCGGAGACGGAGCCTACGAGCAGTACTTC; CDR3aa: CSARTLGDGAYEQYF
v_gene: TRBV5-1; j_gene: TRBJ2-7; d_gene: TRBD2; abundance: .; CDR3nt: TGCGCCAGCAGCTCAGCGGGGAGCTCCTACGAGCAGTACTTC; CDR3aa: CASSSAGSSYEQYF
v_gene: TRBV4-2; j_gene: TRBJ2-4; d_gene: .; abundance: .; CDR3nt: TGTGTCAGCAGCCAAGATCCTGGGTTAGGGAAAAGCATTCAGTACTTC; CDR3aa: CVSSQDPGLGKSIQYF
v_gene: TRBV7-9; j_gene: TRBJ1-2; d_gene: TRBD1; abundance: many; CDR3nt: TGTGCCAGCAGCTTAGTCGGACAGGGAAACGGCTACACCTTC; CDR3aa: CASSLVGQGNGYTF
v_gene: TRBV7-2; j_gene: TRBJ2-3; d_gene: .; abundance: many; CDR3nt: TGTGCCAGCAGCTTAGGGATTTACACAGCAGATACGCAGTATTTT; CDR3aa: CASSLGIYTADTQYF
v_gene: TRBV29-1; j_gene: TRBJ2-7; d_gene: .; abundance: few; CDR3nt: TGCAGCGTCCCCCGGGTTTACGAGCAGTACTTC; CDR3aa: CSVPRVYEQYF
v_gene: TRBV2; j_gene: TRBJ2-1; d_gene: .; abundance: many; CDR3nt: TGTGCCAGCAGTGATTATCAGGGCCGGCGGTTCTTC; CDR3aa: CASSDYQGRRFF
v_gene: TRBV27; j_gene: TRBJ2-2; d_gene: TRBD1; abundance: many; CDR3nt: TGTGCCAGCAGTCGGGGACAGGGGGCCGGGGAGCTGTTTTTT; CDR3aa: CASSRGQGAGELFF
v_gene: TRBV29-1; j_gene: TRBJ2-1; d_gene: TRBD2; abundance: .; CDR3nt: TGCAGCGTTGCCCTAGCGGGAGGCCCCCGGAGGGAGCAGTTCTTC; CDR3aa: CSVALAGGPRREQFF
v_gene: TRBV6-1; j_gene: TRBJ2-3; d_gene: TRBD2; abundance: .; CDR3nt: TGTGCCAGCAGCCAAGTGGGCGGGGGAACAGATACGCAGTATTTT; CDR3aa: CASSQVGGGTDTQYF
v_gene: TRBV20-1; j_gene: TRBJ2-1; d_gene: .; abundance: few; CDR3nt: TGCAGTGCCTCAGTTAGGGTGGGGACCGCTGAGCAGTTCTTC; CDR3aa: CSASVRVGTAEQFF
v_gene: TRBV7-3; j_gene: TRBJ1-1; d_gene: .; abundance: .; CDR3nt: TGTGCCAGCAGCTTAACGACTCGTACTGAAGCTTTCTTT; CDR3aa: CASSLTTRTEAFF
v_gene: TRBV5-5; j_gene: TRBJ2-3; d_gene: .; abundance: .; CDR3nt: TGTGCCAGCAGCTTGGAAACCAGAATTACGCAGTATTTT; CDR3aa: CASSLETRITQYF
v_gene: TRBV29-1; j_gene: TRBJ1-2; d_gene: .; abundance: many; CDR3nt: TGCAGCGCAAGGGGTCACTATGGCTACACCTTC; CDR3aa: CSARGHYGYTF
v_gene: TRBV29-1; j_gene: TRBJ1-4; d_gene: TRBD1; abundance: few; CDR3nt: TGCAGCGTACGACAGGGTTCTAATGAAAAACTGTTTTTT; CDR3aa: CSVRQGSNEKLFF
v_gene: TRBV11-2; j_gene: TRBJ1-6; d_gene: .; abundance: many; CDR3nt: TGTGCCAGCAGCTTAGGGAGGACCTACGGCAGTTCACCCCTCCACTTT; CDR3aa: CASSLGRTYGSSPLHF
v_gene: TRBV5-6; j_gene: TRBJ1-2; d_gene: .; abundance: .; CDR3nt: TGTGCCAGCAGCGTTGGAGGTCTTGATGGCTACACCTTC; CDR3aa: CASSVGGLDGYTF
v_gene: TRBV20-1; j_gene: TRBJ2-3; d_gene: .; abundance: many; CDR3nt: TGCAGTGCTAGAGATATTGTTGCGGTTTCGGGCACAGATACGCAGTATTTT; CDR3aa: CSARDIVAVSGTDTQYF
v_gene: TRBV7-9; j_gene: TRBJ1-3; d_gene: .; abundance: many; CDR3nt: TGTGCCAGCAGCTTATACATACTCTCTGGAAACACCATATATTTT; CDR3aa: CASSLYILSGNTIYF
v_gene: TRBV11-2; j_gene: TRBJ2-7; d_gene: .; abundance: many; CDR3nt: TGTGCCAGCAGCTTAGGTTTCTCTGCGGGGGAGCAGTACTTC; CDR3aa: CASSLGFSAGEQYF
v_gene: TRBV20-1; j_gene: TRBJ2-1; d_gene: .; abundance: many; CDR3nt: TGCAGTGCTACACAAGGATCCGTTTACAATGAGCAGTTCTTC; CDR3aa: CSATQGSVYNEQFF
v_gene: TRBV5-5; j_gene: TRBJ2-1; d_gene: TRBD2; abundance: .; CDR3nt: TGTGCCAGCAGCCAGATTAGCGGGAGTTATGAGCAGTTCTTC; CDR3aa: CASSQISGSYEQFF
v_gene: TRBV3-1; j_gene: TRBJ1-4; d_gene: .; abundance: many; CDR3nt: TGTGCCAGCAGCAAACAGGTATCGACGGAAAAACTGTTTTTT; CDR3aa: CASSKQVSTEKLFF
v_gene: TRBV30; j_gene: TRBJ1-2; d_gene: .; abundance: many; CDR3nt: TGTGCCTGGAGTGTTGGTCAGGGTAGCTACACCTTC; CDR3aa: CAWSVGQGSYTF
v_gene: TRBV29-1; j_gene: TRBJ2-1; d_gene: TRBD2; abundance: few; CDR3nt: TGCAGCGCTATGAAGCGGGAGGGGTTAGATGAGCAGTTCTTC; CDR3aa: CSAMKREGLDEQFF